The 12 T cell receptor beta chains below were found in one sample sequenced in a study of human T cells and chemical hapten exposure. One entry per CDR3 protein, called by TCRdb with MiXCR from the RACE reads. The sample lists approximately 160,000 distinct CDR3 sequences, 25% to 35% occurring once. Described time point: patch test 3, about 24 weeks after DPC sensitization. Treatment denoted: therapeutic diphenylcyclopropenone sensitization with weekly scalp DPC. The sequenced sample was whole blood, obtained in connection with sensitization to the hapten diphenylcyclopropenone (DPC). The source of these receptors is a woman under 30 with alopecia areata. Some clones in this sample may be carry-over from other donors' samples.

The CDR3 coding sequence is TGCGCCAGCTCCCCAACTATCGCTGACGGACAGTACTTC. This codes for CASSPTIADGQYF. V and J are TRBV5-1 and TRBJ2-7, with no clear D. From germline, CDR1 is SGHRS and CDR2 YFSETQ. This CDR3 has 13 amino acids. V lost 7 bases to trimming and J lost 10 bases, with 21 bases between them.

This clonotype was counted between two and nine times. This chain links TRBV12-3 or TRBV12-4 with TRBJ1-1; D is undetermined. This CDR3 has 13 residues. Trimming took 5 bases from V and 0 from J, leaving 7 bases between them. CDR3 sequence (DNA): TGTGCCAGCAGTATAGGGATGAACACTGAAGCTTTCTTT. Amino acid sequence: CASSIGMNTEAFF.

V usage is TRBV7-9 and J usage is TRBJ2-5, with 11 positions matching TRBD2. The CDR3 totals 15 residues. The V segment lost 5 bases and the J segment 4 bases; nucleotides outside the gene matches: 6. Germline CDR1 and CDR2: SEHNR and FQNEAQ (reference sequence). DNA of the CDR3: TGTGCCAGCAGCCCCTCTAGCGGGGGGTTAGAGACCCAGTACTTC. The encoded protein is CASSPSSGGLETQYF.

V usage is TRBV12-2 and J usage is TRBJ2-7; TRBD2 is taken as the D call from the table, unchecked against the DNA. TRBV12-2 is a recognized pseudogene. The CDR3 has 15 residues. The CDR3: CASRSRLAAMGEQYF. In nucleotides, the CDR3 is TGTGCAAGTCGCTCCCGACTAGCGGCCATGGGGGAGCAGTACTTC.

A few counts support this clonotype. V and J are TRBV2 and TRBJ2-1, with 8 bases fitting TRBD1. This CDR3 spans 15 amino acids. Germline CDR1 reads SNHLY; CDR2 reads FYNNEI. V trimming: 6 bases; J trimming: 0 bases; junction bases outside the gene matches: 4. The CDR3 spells CASRETGGSYNEQFF. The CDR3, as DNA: TGTGCCAGCAGGGAAACAGGGGGCTCCTACAATGAGCAGTTCTTC.

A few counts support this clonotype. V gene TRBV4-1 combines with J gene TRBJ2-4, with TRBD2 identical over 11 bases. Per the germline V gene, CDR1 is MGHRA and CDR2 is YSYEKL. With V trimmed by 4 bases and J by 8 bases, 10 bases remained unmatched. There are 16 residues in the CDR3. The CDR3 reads CASSPLVLAGGHIQYF. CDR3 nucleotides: TGCGCCAGCAGCCCCCTAGTGCTAGCGGGGGGCCACATTCAGTACTTC.

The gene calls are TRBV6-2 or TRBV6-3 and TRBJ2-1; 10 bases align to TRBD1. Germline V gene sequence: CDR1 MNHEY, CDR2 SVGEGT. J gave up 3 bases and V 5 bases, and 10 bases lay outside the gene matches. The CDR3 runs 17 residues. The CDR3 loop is CASSDVSWTGGYNEQFF. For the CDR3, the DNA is TGTGCCAGCAGTGACGTATCTTGGACAGGGGGCTACAATGAGCAGTTCTTC.

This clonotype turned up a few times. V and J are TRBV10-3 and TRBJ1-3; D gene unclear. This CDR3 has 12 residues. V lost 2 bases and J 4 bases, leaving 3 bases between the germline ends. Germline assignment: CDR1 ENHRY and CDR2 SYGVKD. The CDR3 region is CAISEGGNTIYF. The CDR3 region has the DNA TGTGCCATCAGTGAGGGAGGAAACACCATATATTTT.

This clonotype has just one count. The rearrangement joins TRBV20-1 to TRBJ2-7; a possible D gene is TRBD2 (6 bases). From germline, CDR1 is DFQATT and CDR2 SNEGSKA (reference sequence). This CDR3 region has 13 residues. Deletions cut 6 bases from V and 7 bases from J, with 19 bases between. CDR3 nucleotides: TGCAGTGCCCCTAATCCCGGGACTTGGGAGCAGTACTTC. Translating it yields CSAPNPGTWEQYF.

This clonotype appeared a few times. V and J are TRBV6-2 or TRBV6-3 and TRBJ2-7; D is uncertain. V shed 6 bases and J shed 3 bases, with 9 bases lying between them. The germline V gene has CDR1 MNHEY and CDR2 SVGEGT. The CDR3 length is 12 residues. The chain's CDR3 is CASSRSLYEQYF. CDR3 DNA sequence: TGTGCCAGCAGCCGGAGCCTCTACGAGCAGTACTTC.

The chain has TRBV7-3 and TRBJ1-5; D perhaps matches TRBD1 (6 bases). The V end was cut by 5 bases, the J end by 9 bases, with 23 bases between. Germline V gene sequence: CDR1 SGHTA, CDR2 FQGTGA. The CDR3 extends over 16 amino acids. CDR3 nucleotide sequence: TGTGCCAGCAGCCAGGCAATGGACAGTATTATTCGGCCCCAGCATTTT. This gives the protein CASSQAMDSIIRPQHF.

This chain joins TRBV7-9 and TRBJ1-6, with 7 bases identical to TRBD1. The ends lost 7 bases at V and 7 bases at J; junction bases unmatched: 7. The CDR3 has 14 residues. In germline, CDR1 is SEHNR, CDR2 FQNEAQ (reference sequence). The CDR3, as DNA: TGTGCCAGCATCCCCACGGACAGGAATTCACCCCTCCACTTT. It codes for CASIPTDRNSPLHF.